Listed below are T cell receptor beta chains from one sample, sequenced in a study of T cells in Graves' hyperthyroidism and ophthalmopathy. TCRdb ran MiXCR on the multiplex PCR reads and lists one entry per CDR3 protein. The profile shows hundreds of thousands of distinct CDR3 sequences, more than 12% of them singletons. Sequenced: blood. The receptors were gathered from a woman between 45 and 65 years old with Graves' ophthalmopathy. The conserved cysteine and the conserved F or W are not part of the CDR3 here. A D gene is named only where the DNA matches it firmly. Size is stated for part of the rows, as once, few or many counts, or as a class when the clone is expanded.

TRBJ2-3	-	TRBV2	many	ASSWDSTDTQY
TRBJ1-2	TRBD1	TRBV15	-	ATSRDLVSGGGGCT
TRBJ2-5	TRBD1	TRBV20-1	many	SAPDRSQETQY
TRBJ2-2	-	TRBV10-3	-	AISESYRGTGELF
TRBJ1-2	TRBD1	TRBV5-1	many	ASSLALTGDYGYT
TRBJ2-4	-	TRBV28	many	ASSSTALAKNIQY
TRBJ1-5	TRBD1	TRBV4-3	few	ASSQEARGQQPQH
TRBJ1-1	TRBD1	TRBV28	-	ASSGRTGEGAEAF
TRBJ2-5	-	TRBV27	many	ASRGLRSGETQY
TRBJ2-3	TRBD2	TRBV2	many	ASSEPGLASDTQY
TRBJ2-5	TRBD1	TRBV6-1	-	ASSHGQGTPYQETQY
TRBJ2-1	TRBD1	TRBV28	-	ASSLTGRAFWSYNEQF
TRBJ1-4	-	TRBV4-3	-	ASSQEGRVSEKLF
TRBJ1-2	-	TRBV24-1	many	ATSDQTGYGYT
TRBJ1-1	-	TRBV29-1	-	SVGGLGAPNTEAF
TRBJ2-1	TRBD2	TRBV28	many	ASSHGGGATDNEQF
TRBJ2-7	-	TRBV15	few	ATSINRDIGEQY
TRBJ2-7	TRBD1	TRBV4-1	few	ASSQDGTDNYEQY
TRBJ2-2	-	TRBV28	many	ASSFLQDTGELF
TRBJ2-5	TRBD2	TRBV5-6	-	ASSLEAGRLETQY
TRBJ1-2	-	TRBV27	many	ASSLIGSNYGYT
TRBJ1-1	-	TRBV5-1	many	ASSPQGSYTEAF
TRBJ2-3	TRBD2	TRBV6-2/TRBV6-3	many	ASSYSSGINTDTQY
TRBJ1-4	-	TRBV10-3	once	AISASTYGSNEKLF
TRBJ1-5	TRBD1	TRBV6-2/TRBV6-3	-	ASRDFGQGDQPQH
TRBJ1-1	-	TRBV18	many	ASSNTGPFGAF
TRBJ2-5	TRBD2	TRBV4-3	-	ASSQIGLEETQY
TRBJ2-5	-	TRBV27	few	ASRVAVYETQY
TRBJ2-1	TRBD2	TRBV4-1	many	ASSLMPGLAGEEQF
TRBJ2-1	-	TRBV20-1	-	SATGRDEQF
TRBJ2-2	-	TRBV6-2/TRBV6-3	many	ASSYYGFLSDTGELF